The clone carrying this T cell receptor (beta chain) came up a few times. The target antigen is unknown. As every portion of the isolated RNA was reverse transcribed, the sequencing read expressed TCRB transcripts. Sequencing was performed with immunoSEQ multiplex PCR; in TCRdb, only in-frame clones are kept and a portion is missing. The data hold 500,000 to 800,000 clones, with around 12% observed a single time. Around 0.12 L of blood, on average, came from one heparinised draw per donor. It was via CD45RO/CCR7/CD25/CD127/CD95/CD27 that CD4+ naive, central memory, regulatory and stem cell-like memory cells were sorted. Germline V gene lookup returns CDR1 SGHRS and CDR2 YFSETQ. With 8 bases clipped from V and 0 bases from J, the junction kept 4 bases outside the gene matches. CDR3 length: 13 residues. This specimen comes from a study of beta chain features in type 1 diabetes. Study-level findings and limits: Significant though moderate, a shortening of TCRB CDR3s appeared in all four CD4+ subsets of Type 1 diabetes patients. Sequencing from cDNA could over-represent high-TCR-expressing cells. Type 1 diabetes patients had fewer VDJ junction insertions and more deletions.

The rearrangement uses TRBV5-1 and TRBJ1-1, with TRBD1 matching over 7 bases. This sequence originates from a man younger than 40 with type 1 diabetes. The sequencing input was naive CD4+ T cells from blood. In DNA, the CDR3 is TGCGCCAGTTCGACAGGGATGAACACTGAAGCTTTCTTT. The encoded protein is CASSTGMNTEAFF.